The 26 T cell receptor beta chains below were found in one sample sequenced in a study of T cell changes during pregnancy in multiple sclerosis. The table came from immunoSEQ multiplex PCR; TCRdb's copy has only in-frame clones and leaves some out. The table records more than 50,000 clones, 90% to 95% of them present only once. The sequencing here drew on peripheral blood, taken before pregnancy. These receptors were collected from a female donor with multiple sclerosis, enrolled in a pregnancy study.

The V and J genes are TRBV7-9 and TRBJ1-1; 8 bases are shared with TRBD1. The V gene end was trimmed by 4 bases and the J gene end by 4 bases; junction bases not matched to a gene: 11. Germline CDR1 is SEHNR and CDR2 is FQNEAQ (reference sequence). The CDR3 loop spans 16 amino acids. This CDR3 reads CASSYGGLDRATEAFF. The CDR3 DNA reads TGTGCCAGCAGCTACGGGGGATTGGACAGGGCCACTGAAGCTTTCTTT.

The V call is TRBV6-4, the J call TRBJ2-6, with D unresolved. This CDR3 has 16 amino acids. V was clipped by 2 bases and J by 1 base, with 9 bases between them. Germline CDR1 MRHNA, CDR2 SNTAGT. This chain's CDR3 is CASSDVAVSGANVLTF. In DNA form, the CDR3 reads TGTGCCAGCAGTGACGTTGCGGTTTCTGGGGCCAACGTCCTGACTTTC.

The V and J genes are TRBV7-9 and TRBJ2-7, with TRBD1 matching 10 bases. Germline V gene data show CDR1 as SEHNR and CDR2 as FQNEAQ (reference sequence). The CDR3 is made up of 14 amino acids. The V segment lost 7 bases and the J segment 4 bases; nucleotides outside the gene matches: 7. CDR3 residues: CASTGTGESYEQYF. CDR3 DNA sequence: TGTGCCAGCACCGGGACAGGGGAATCATACGAGCAGTACTTC.

The V and J genes are TRBV6-5 and TRBJ1-1; tentatively, D is TRBD1 (5 bases). The CDR3 runs 12 residues. CDR1 MNHEY and CDR2 SVGAGI come from the germline V gene. The V gene lost 10 bases and the J gene lost 3 bases, with 12 bases spanning the gap. The CDR3 loop is CATSRGYTEAFF. In DNA, the CDR3 is TGTGCCACCAGCCGGGGGTACACTGAAGCTTTCTTT.

V gene TRBV30 combines with J gene TRBJ1-1; TRBD1 matches 12 bases. The germline gives CDR1 GTSNPN, CDR2 SVGIG (reference sequence). The CDR3 spans 12 residues. V lost 7 bases to trimming and J lost 6 bases; unmatched junction nucleotides: 3. DNA of the CDR3: TGTGCCTCGGGACAGGGGGCCTCTGAAGCTTTCTTT. Residues: CASGQGASEAFF.

This chain links TRBV7-9 with TRBJ2-3; D gene uncertain. The ends were cut back, 3 bases at V and 2 bases at J, with 3 bases in the middle. This CDR3 comprises 12 residues. Germline CDR1 and CDR2: SEHNR and FQNEAQ (reference sequence). The CDR3 bases are TGTGCCAGCAGCTTTAACACAGATACGCAGTATTTT. The encoded protein is CASSFNTDTQYF.

This clone was detected only once. This chain connects TRBV7-2 to TRBJ1-6, with TRBD1 as a possible D gene (5 bases). Between the trimmed V and J ends, which lost 5 bases and 7 bases, there was a span of 15 bases. The CDR3 contains 15 residues. Germline V gene sequence: CDR1 SGHTA, CDR2 FQGNSA. The CDR3 sequence: CASSPLGGDNSPLHF. Written as DNA, the CDR3 is TGTGCCAGCAGCCCTCTGGGGGGGGACAATTCACCCCTCCACTTT.

The chain carries TRBV6-1 and TRBJ1-2, with a tentative D call TRBD1 (6 bases). Germline V gene data show CDR1 as MNHNS and CDR2 as SASEGT. Trimming left V 6 bases short and J 3 bases short, with 14 bases between. The CDR3 sequence is 14 residues long. CDR3 sequence reads: CASRGGTGHYGYTF. CDR3 bases: TGTGCCAGCAGAGGAGGAACAGGGCACTATGGCTACACCTTC.

This chain uses TRBV5-1 with TRBJ2-3, with 7 bases identical to TRBD2. Germline CDR1 reads SGHRS; CDR2 reads YFSETQ. Losses at the gene ends were 0 bases for V and 4 bases for J; bases not matched to a gene: 5. This CDR3 has 15 amino acids. The CDR3 nucleotides read TGCGCCAGCAGCTTGGGACGGGGGGAGGCAGATACGCAGTATTTT. Translated: CASSLGRGEADTQYF. The full variable domain, in which reference TRBV5-1 and TRBJ2-3 provide the parts outside the CDR3, is KAGVTQTPRYLIKTRGQQVTLSCSPISGHRSVSWYQQTPGQGLQFLFEYFSETQRNKGNFPGRFSGRQFSNSRSEMNVSTLELGDSALYLCASSLGRGEADTQYFGPGTRLTVL.

This chain uses TRBV5-4 with TRBJ2-7; D gene uncertain. The V gene lost 5 bases and the J gene lost 1 base, with 10 bases spanning the gap. CDR1 is SGHNT and CDR2 is YYREEE in the germline V gene (reference sequence). The CDR3 is 13 residues long. CDR3 coding DNA: TGTGCCAGCAGTTCTACTGAGTCCTACGAGCAGTACTTC. Translation: CASSSTESYEQYF. The full variable domain, completed using reference TRBV5-4 and TRBJ2-7, is ETGVTQSPTHLIKTRGQQVTLRCSSQSGHNTVSWYQQALGQGPQFIFQYYREEENGRGNFPPRFSGLQFPNYSSELNVNALELDDSALYLCASSSTESYEQYFGPGTRLTVT.

The rearrangement joins TRBV5-4 to TRBJ2-2; perhaps TRBD2 as D (6 bases). CDR3 length: 16 residues. Trimming shortened V by 6 bases and J by 1 base, and 16 bases separated the two germline ends. Germline CDR1 reads SGHNT; CDR2 reads YYREEE (reference sequence). In DNA form, the CDR3 reads TGTGCCAGCACATCCGCGGGGCGGAGGAACACCGGGGAGCTGTTTTTT. Translating it yields CASTSAGRRNTGELFF. Combining the CDR3 with reference TRBV5-4 and TRBJ2-2 gives the whole variable domain ETGVTQSPTHLIKTRGQQVTLRCSSQSGHNTVSWYQQALGQGPQFIFQYYREEENGRGNFPPRFSGLQFPNYSSELNVNALELDDSALYLCASTSAGRRNTGELFFGEGSRLTVL.

The chain has TRBV7-2 and TRBJ2-7, with 10 bases lining up with TRBD1. Germline trimming cut 3 bases from V and 3 bases from J; bases unmatched to any gene: 5. This CDR3 spans 15 amino acids. Germline V CDR1 and CDR2: SGHTA, FQGNSA. The CDR3 nucleotides are TGTGCCAGCAGCTTTCCGGGACAGGGGATCTACGAGCAGTACTTC. Translation gives CASSFPGQGIYEQYF. Complete variable domain (other parts from reference TRBV7-2 and TRBJ2-7): GAGVSQSPSNKVTEKGKDVELRCDPISGHTALYWYRQSLGQGLEFLIYFQGNSAPDKSGLPSDRFSAERTGGSVSTLTIQRTQQEDSAVYLCASSFPGQGIYEQYFGPGTRLTVT.

This rearrangement joins TRBV7-8 to TRBJ2-7; 8 positions agree with TRBD1. CDR3 length: 16 residues. CDR1 is SGHVS and CDR2 is FQNEAQ in the germline V gene. V lost 7 bases to trimming and J lost 5 bases; unmatched junction nucleotides: 16. The CDR3 reads CASTPRTGQARNEQYF. CDR3 sequence (DNA): TGTGCCAGCACTCCTAGGACAGGGCAAGCAAGAAACGAGCAGTACTTC.

This clone occurred a few times. The chain is built from TRBV25-1 and TRBJ1-1; TRBD1 agrees at 9 bases. The CDR3 consists of 16 residues. V lost 5 bases and J lost 0; bases outside the gene matches: 7. Germline assignment: CDR1 MGHDK and CDR2 SYGVNS. CDR3 in amino acids: CASSPDRGVVNTEAFF. The CDR3 DNA follows: TGTGCCAGCAGTCCGGACAGGGGAGTCGTGAACACTGAAGCTTTCTTT.

The chain is built from TRBV19 and TRBJ2-5, with D perhaps TRBD2 (6 bases). Trimming shortened V by 3 bases and J by 2 bases, and 10 bases separated the two germline ends. The CDR3 runs to 14 residues. Germline-derived CDR1 and CDR2 are LNHDA and SQIVND (reference sequence). The DNA for the CDR3 is TGTGCCAGTAGTATGGTACTAGCACAAGAGACCCAGTACTTC. It translates to CASSMVLAQETQYF.

CDR3 amino acids: CASSPRGQSHSGANVLTF. The DNA of the CDR3 is TGTGCCAGCTCACCACGGGGACAGAGCCACTCTGGGGCCAACGTCCTGACTTTC. The chain recombines TRBV18 with TRBJ2-6; 7 positions agree with TRBD1. This CDR3 has 18 amino acids. Unmatched junction bases numbered 6, after V lost 1 base and J lost 0 bases. The germline V gene encodes CDR1 KGHSH and CDR2 LQKENI.

The chain has TRBV6-6 and TRBJ2-4; TRBD2 agrees at 9 bases. The CDR3 covers 12 residues. J was trimmed by 15 bases and V by 2 bases; bases with no gene match: 5. Germline assignment: CDR1 MNHNY and CDR2 SVGAGI (reference sequence). The CDR3 bases are TGTGCCAGCAGTTACGGGCGGGGGGGCTCGTACTTC. This encodes CASSYGRGGSYF.

The chain carries TRBV13 and TRBJ1-1, with D perhaps matching TRBD1 (6 bases). The V and J ends lost 5 bases and 4 bases respectively, with 14 bases between them. The germline gives CDR1 PRHDT, CDR2 FYEKMQ (reference sequence). The CDR3 spans 14 residues. This chain's CDR3 is CASSALGGGTEAFF. The CDR3 DNA reads TGTGCCAGCAGCGCTTTAGGGGGGGGCACTGAAGCTTTCTTT. The full variable domain, its missing parts supplied by reference TRBV13 and TRBJ1-1, is AAGVIQSPRHLIKEKRETATLKCYPIPRHDTVYWYQQGPGQDPQFLISFYEKMQSDKGSIPDRFSAQQFSDYHSELNMSSLELGDSALYFCASSALGGGTEAFFGQGTRLTVV.

J is TRBJ2-3 and V is TRBV19, with 7 bases aligning to TRBD2. CDR3 size: 14 residues. V lost 3 bases, J lost 5 bases, and 5 bases stayed unmatched. Germline V lookup: CDR1 LNHDA, CDR2 SQIVND (reference sequence). CDR3 region: CASSMGGGKDTQYF. For the CDR3, the DNA is TGTGCCAGTAGTATGGGGGGGGGTAAAGATACGCAGTATTTT.

This chain uses TRBV16 with TRBJ2-7; 9 nucleotides align to TRBD1. J was trimmed by 4 bases and V by 6 bases; bases with no gene match: 4. The CDR3 has 13 residues. Germline values: CDR1 KGHSY, CDR2 FQNENV. Here the CDR3 reads CASRRGQGYEQYF. The DNA of the CDR3 is TGTGCCAGCAGGCGGGGACAGGGTTACGAGCAGTACTTC.

V is TRBV7-9 and J is TRBJ1-5; TRBD1 might be the D (6 bases). This CDR3 contains 17 residues. Trimming took off 1 base at V and 6 bases at J, with 19 bases between the two ends. Germline-derived CDR1 and CDR2 are SEHNR and FQNEAQ (reference sequence). CDR3 DNA: TGTGCCAGCAGCTTAGGAACGACAGGACGAGGCGGTCAGCCCCAGCATTTT. The encoded protein is CASSLGTTGRGGQPQHF.

The J gene is TRBJ1-2, the V gene TRBV6-5, with 7 bases identical to TRBD1. Germline values: CDR1 MNHEY, CDR2 SVGAGI. There are 14 residues in the CDR3. V lost 2 bases and J lost 5; bases outside the gene matches: 5. In DNA form, the CDR3 reads TGTGCCAGCAGTTACCGGGGACAGAGATATGGCTACACCTTC. Translating gives CASSYRGQRYGYTF.

The chain uses TRBV18 and TRBJ2-7, with TRBD1 matching over 8 bases. V lost 3 bases and J lost 4; bases outside the gene matches: 5. Germline assignment: CDR1 KGHSH and CDR2 LQKENI. CDR3 length: 14 residues. CDR3 amino acids: CASSPGQAGYEQYF. The CDR3 nucleotides read TGTGCCAGCTCACCGGGACAGGCGGGGTACGAGCAGTACTTC. Looking up the rest from reference TRBV18 and TRBJ2-7 gives the full variable domain: NAGVMQNPRHLVRRRGQEARLRCSPMKGHSHVYWYRQLPEEGLKFMVYLQKENIIDESGMPKERFSAEFPKEGPSILRIQQVVRGDSAAYFCASSPGQAGYEQYFGPGTRLTVT.

This chain links TRBV30 with TRBJ2-5; D not certain. The J call is uncertain, as TRBJ2-7 better fits the DNA end. The CDR3 loop spans 12 amino acids. Germline V gene data show CDR1 as GTSNPN and CDR2 as SVGIG (reference sequence). The CDR3 region has the DNA TGTGCCTGGAGTGTTGCGGATTACGAGCAGTACTTC. It codes for CAWSVADYEQYF.

The genes are TRBV6-1 and TRBJ2-1; 14 positions match TRBD2. The trim removed 3 bases at V and 9 bases at J, leaving 10 bases unmatched. The germline gives CDR1 MNHNS, CDR2 SASEGT. The CDR3 is made up of 17 amino acids. Written as DNA, the CDR3 is TGTGCCAGCAGTGACCGACTAGCGGGGGGGCCGTACGGTGAGCAGTTCTTC. Protein product: CASSDRLAGGPYGEQFF.

This sequence joins TRBV19 and TRBJ1-2; the match to TRBD1 covers 12 bases. The CDR3 is 16 residues long. Trimming removed 4 bases from V and 3 bases from J; junction bases left unmatched: 6. The germline V gene has CDR1 LNHDA and CDR2 SQIVND (reference sequence). The chain's CDR3 is CASSTRGTGGDYGYTF. CDR3 DNA: TGTGCCAGTAGTACAAGGGGGACAGGGGGCGACTATGGCTACACCTTC.